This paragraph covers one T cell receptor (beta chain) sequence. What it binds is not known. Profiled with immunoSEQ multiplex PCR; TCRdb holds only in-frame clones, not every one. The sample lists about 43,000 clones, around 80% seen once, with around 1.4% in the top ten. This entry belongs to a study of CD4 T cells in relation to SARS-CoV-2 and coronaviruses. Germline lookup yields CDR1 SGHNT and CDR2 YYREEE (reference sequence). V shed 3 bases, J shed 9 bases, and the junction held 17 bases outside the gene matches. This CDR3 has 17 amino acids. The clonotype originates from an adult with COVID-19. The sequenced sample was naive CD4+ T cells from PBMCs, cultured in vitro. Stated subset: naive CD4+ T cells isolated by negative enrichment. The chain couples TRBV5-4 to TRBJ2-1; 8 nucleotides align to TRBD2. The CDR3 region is CASSSPRIERGLVEQFF. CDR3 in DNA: TGTGCCAGCAGCTCCCCCCGTATCGAGCGGGGGCTGGTTGAGCAGTTCTTC.